One and the same sample provided the 29 T cell receptor beta chains below, sequenced in a study of cytomegalovirus exposure and HLA in healthy donors. Primers included in the PCR were 60 Vbeta and 13 Jbeta primers. TCRdb's table, derived via immunoSEQ multiplex PCR, lists solely in-frame clones and lacks some. Of 90,000 to 150,000 clones listed, nearly 65% are singletons. Sequenced: PBMCs. These receptors all come from a man between 35 and 55 years old in good health and CMV-seropositive.

The chain recombines TRBV5-5 with TRBJ2-2, with TRBD1 identical over 7 bases. The CDR3 covers 16 residues. CDR1 is SGHKS, CDR2 YYEKEE, per germline (reference sequence). The J segment lost 3 bases and the V segment lost 2 bases, leaving 7 bases of the junction unmatched. In DNA, the CDR3 is TGTGCCAGCAGCTTAAGGGACAGCACCTACACCGGGGAGCTGTTTTTT. As protein: CASSLRDSTYTGELFF. The full variable domain, completed using reference TRBV5-5 and TRBJ2-2, is DAGVTQSPTHLIKTRGQQVTLRCSPISGHKSVSWYQQVLGQGPQFIFQYYEKEERGRGNFPDRFSARQFPNYSSELNVNALLLGDSALYLCASSLRDSTYTGELFFGEGSRLTVL.

The chain carries TRBV7-3 and TRBJ2-1; no firm D call. CDR1 and CDR2 from the germline V gene are SGHTA and FQGTGA. This CDR3 is 14 amino acids long. The V and J ends lost 0 bases and 15 bases respectively, with 18 bases between them. The chain's CDR3 is CASSLTLTGSVPFF. The CDR3 DNA reads TGTGCCAGCAGCTTAACGTTAACTGGTTCGGTTCCGTTCTTC.

This sequence joins TRBV6-5 and TRBJ2-3; D ambiguous. Germline CDR1 and CDR2: MNHEY and SVGAGI. This CDR3 is built from 13 residues. Trimming cost V 2 bases and J 0 bases, with 3 bases left between them. CDR3 bases: TGTGCCAGCAGTTACCCTAGCACAGATACGCAGTATTTT. This translates into CASSYPSTDTQYF.

The V call is TRBV29-1, the J call TRBJ2-1; tentative D call: TRBD2 (6 bases). Trimming left V 4 bases short and J 7 bases short, with 14 bases between. CDR1 is SQVTM and CDR2 is ANQGSEA in the germline V gene. The CDR3 sequence is 13 residues long. DNA of the CDR3: TGCAGCGTTGGGTATTGGGGAGGTAATGAGCAGTTCTTC. Protein product: CSVGYWGGNEQFF.

The chain couples TRBV9 to TRBJ2-6, with 8 nucleotides matching TRBD1. The CDR3 spans 17 residues. Germline CDR1 SGDLS, CDR2 YYNGEE. V was pared by 4 bases and J by 2 bases, with 8 bases of the junction left unmatched. Here the CDR3 DNA reads TGTGCCAGCAGCCTGTGGACAGGGCCTGCTGGGGCCAACGTCCTGACTTTC. Residues: CASSLWTGPAGANVLTF.

This chain joins TRBV5-1 and TRBJ2-1; D may be TRBD1 (6 bases). This CDR3 is built from 14 residues. Germline loops: CDR1 SGHRS, CDR2 YFSETQ. Deletions cut 5 bases from V and 7 bases from J, with 16 bases between. As DNA, the CDR3 is TGCGCCAGCAGTCCCACAGGGTATGGAAATGAGCAGTTCTTC. As protein: CASSPTGYGNEQFF.

The genes are TRBV7-9 and TRBJ2-7, with D uncertain. Germline V gene sequence: CDR1 SEHNR, CDR2 FQNEAQ (reference sequence). The V gene lost 1 base and the J gene lost 1 base, with 11 bases spanning the gap. The CDR3 loop spans 15 amino acids. Here the CDR3 DNA reads TGTGCCAGCAGCTTAGGTCGGTCCTTTTCCTACGAGCAGTACTTC. Its protein is CASSLGRSFSYEQYF.

This clone was picked up one time. This sequence joins TRBV2 and TRBJ1-4, with D perhaps matching TRBD1 (6 bases). There are 13 residues in the CDR3. CDR1 SNHLY and CDR2 FYNNEI come from the germline V gene. Trimming left V 5 bases short and J 4 bases short, with 8 bases between. CDR3 nucleotides: TGTGCCAGCAGTCAGGGGCTTAATGAAAAACTGTTTTTT. Its translation is CASSQGLNEKLFF.

The V call is TRBV5-1, the J call TRBJ2-7, with TRBD1 identical over 9 bases. From germline, CDR1 is SGHRS and CDR2 YFSETQ. This CDR3 region has 17 residues. With 0 bases clipped from V and 0 bases from J, the junction kept 7 bases outside the gene matches. CDR3 bases: TGCGCCAGCAGCTTGGGGGGACAGGGCCCGAGCTCCTACGAGCAGTACTTC. Amino acids: CASSLGGQGPSSYEQYF.

This clone was seen only once. The chain employs TRBV18 and TRBJ2-5, with 8 bases identical to TRBD1. V shed 0 bases and J 4 bases; nucleotides not matched to a gene: 7. CDR1 KGHSH and CDR2 LQKENI come from the germline V gene. This CDR3 region has 16 residues. The CDR3 region is CASSPPGQGALETQYF. The CDR3 DNA is TGTGCCAGCTCACCACCGGGGCAGGGGGCTTTAGAGACCCAGTACTTC.

This rearrangement joins TRBV7-9 to TRBJ1-2; perhaps TRBD1 as D (6 bases). CDR3 length: 14 amino acids. Per the germline V gene, CDR1 is SEHNR and CDR2 is FQNEAQ (reference sequence). V lost 3 bases and J lost 2, with 10 bases in between. The chain's CDR3 is CASSFGQGNYGYTF. Written as DNA, the CDR3 is TGTGCCAGCAGCTTCGGGCAGGGGAACTATGGCTACACCTTC.

The chain recombines TRBV5-4 with TRBJ2-7; 16 bases match TRBD2. This CDR3 has 16 amino acids. V lost 3 bases, J lost 4 bases, and 4 bases stayed unmatched. Per germline, CDR1 SGHNT and CDR2 YYREEE (reference sequence). In DNA, the CDR3 is TGTGCCAGCAGCTCCGGGACTAGCGGGGGGGCATACGAGCAGTACTTC. It yields the protein CASSSGTSGGAYEQYF.

This clone was seen a single time. The chain carries TRBV6-1 and TRBJ1-1; D is undetermined. CDR1 and CDR2 (germline): MNHNS, SASEGT. V was trimmed by 6 bases and J by 5 bases, leaving 10 bases between them. The CDR3 extends over 12 amino acids. DNA for the CDR3: TGTGCCAGCAGATCAGGACTGACTGAAGCTTTCTTT. It specifies CASRSGLTEAFF.

This chain connects TRBV7-2 to TRBJ2-5; tentatively, D is TRBD1 (6 bases). The CDR3 runs 15 residues. Trimming took off 1 base at V and 2 bases at J, with 11 bases between the two ends. Germline values: CDR1 SGHTA, CDR2 FQGNSA. CDR3 DNA sequence: TGTGCCAGCAGCTTAGTAGGCAGGGGTCAAGAGACCCAGTACTTC. Translated: CASSLVGRGQETQYF.

The J gene is TRBJ2-1, the V gene TRBV7-2, with TRBD2 matching over 8 bases. CDR3 length: 16 residues. Germline loops: CDR1 SGHTA, CDR2 FQGNSA. The junction had 8 bases not matched to a gene; V was cut back by 0 bases and J by 7 bases. CDR3 loop: CASSLAPAGVGNEQFF. The CDR3 region has the DNA TGTGCCAGCAGCTTAGCTCCAGCGGGAGTTGGAAATGAGCAGTTCTTC.

This clone was recorded a few times. This chain links TRBV7-3 with TRBJ2-2, with a tentative D call TRBD1 (6 bases). Germline CDR1 and CDR2: SGHTA and FQGTGA. The CDR3 is 13 residues long. The ends were cut back, 4 bases at V and 7 bases at J, with 10 bases in the middle. The CDR3 region has the DNA TGTGCCAGCAGCTCCCGAGGGGGCGGGGAGCTGTTTTTT. Translation: CASSSRGGGELFF.

J is TRBJ2-3 and V is TRBV7-2; 7 nucleotides line up with TRBD2. V shed 4 bases and J 4 bases; nucleotides not matched to a gene: 14. The length of the CDR3 is 17 residues. Germline V gene lookup returns CDR1 SGHTA and CDR2 FQGNSA. CDR3 DNA: TGTGCCAGCAGCTCGCTTAACAGCGGGGCGGCGGCAGATACGCAGTATTTT. This gives the protein CASSSLNSGAAADTQYF.

The chain carries TRBV7-9 and TRBJ2-3; D is perhaps TRBD2 (5 bases). With 4 bases removed from V and 1 base from J, the gap between germline ends came to 6 bases. Per the germline V gene, CDR1 is SEHNR and CDR2 is FQNEAQ (reference sequence). The CDR3 has 13 amino acids. CDR3 coding DNA: TGTGCCAGCAGCTACGGGGGCACAGATACGCAGTATTTT. Its translation: CASSYGGTDTQYF.

The genes are TRBV28 and TRBJ1-5; possibly TRBD1 for D (5 bases). The CDR3 contains 16 residues. Per the germline V gene, CDR1 is MDHEN and CDR2 is SYDVKM. Trimming took off 1 base at V and 0 bases at J, with 10 bases between the two ends. CDR3 bases: TGTGCCAGCAGTTTATATAGGGGTGGTAGCAATCAGCCCCAGCATTTT. Translation: CASSLYRGGSNQPQHF.

The genes are TRBV28 and TRBJ1-5; D remains ambiguous. Trimming stripped 6 bases from V and 3 bases from J, with 15 bases between. The CDR3 is 15 residues long. Germline-derived CDR1 and CDR2 are MDHEN and SYDVKM. The CDR3 loop reads CASRHSIQINQPQHF. For the CDR3, the DNA is TGTGCCAGCAGACATTCAATACAGATCAATCAGCCCCAGCATTTT.

This chain uses TRBV9 with TRBJ1-5; 7 nucleotides match TRBD1. This CDR3 is built from 15 residues. J was trimmed by 0 bases and V by 3 bases; bases with no gene match: 3. Germline V gene lookup returns CDR1 SGDLS and CDR2 YYNGEE. CDR3 coding DNA: TGTGCCAGCAGCGAGGGACAGTATAGCAATCAGCCCCAGCATTTT. Amino acids: CASSEGQYSNQPQHF.

The chain has TRBV19 and TRBJ1-2, with TRBD1 matching 10 bases. The ends lost 6 bases at V and 8 bases at J; junction bases unmatched: 12. Germline assignment: CDR1 LNHDA and CDR2 SQIVND (reference sequence). The CDR3 has 15 residues. The CDR3 reads CASSREGTGVMGYTF. CDR3 coding DNA: TGTGCCAGTAGCCGAGAAGGGACAGGGGTTATGGGCTACACCTTC. Looking up the rest from reference TRBV19 and TRBJ1-2 gives the full variable domain: DGGITQSPKYLFRKEGQNVTLSCEQNLNHDAMYWYRQDPGQGLRLIYYSQIVNDFQKGDIAEGYSVSREKKESFPLTVTSAQKNPTAFYLCASSREGTGVMGYTFGSGTRLTVV.

Only a few counts were recorded for this clone. The V call is TRBV7-9, the J call TRBJ1-2; 8 bases align to TRBD1. The CDR3 runs to 15 residues. Trimming cost V 6 bases and J 4 bases; bases outside gene matches: 10. Germline assignment: CDR1 SEHNR and CDR2 FQNEAQ (reference sequence). CDR3 loop: CASSQPGQDVYGYTF. The CDR3 DNA follows: TGTGCCAGCAGTCAGCCGGGACAGGACGTCTATGGCTACACCTTC.

This clone was recorded a few times. The chain carries TRBV15 and TRBJ2-7; 7 bases are shared with TRBD1. CDR1 LNHNV and CDR2 YYDKDF come from the germline V gene (reference sequence). The CDR3 runs 13 residues. V trimming: 5 bases; J trimming: 3 bases; junction bases outside the gene matches: 4. The CDR3 spells CATSFRTGYEQYF. The CDR3 DNA is TGTGCCACCAGCTTTAGGACAGGCTACGAGCAGTACTTC.

The chain links TRBV4-2 to TRBJ2-1; no definite D call. CDR1 is LGHNA and CDR2 is YNFKEQ in the germline V gene. The CDR3 contains 13 residues. V was shortened by 0 bases and J by 5 bases, with 5 bases between the two germline ends. The CDR3 sequence: CASSQDPNNEQFF. The CDR3 coding sequence is TGTGCCAGCAGCCAAGATCCCAACAATGAGCAGTTCTTC.

The chain links TRBV6-6 to TRBJ2-5, with D perhaps matching TRBD2 (7 bases). V was clipped by 6 bases and J by 5 bases, with 22 bases between them. The CDR3 length is 16 residues. In germline, CDR1 is MNHNY, CDR2 SVGAGI (reference sequence). DNA of the CDR3: TGTGCCAGCAGCCCTCCGGGGGGCGGGGAGTGGGAGACCCAGTACTTC. Translation: CASSPPGGGEWETQYF.

The table lists this clone with a few counts. V and J are TRBV5-6 and TRBJ2-7, with D unclear. CDR1 SGHDT and CDR2 YYEEEE come from the germline V gene. The CDR3 has 13 amino acids. With 1 base removed from V and 3 bases from J, the gap between germline ends came to 8 bases. CDR3 DNA sequence: TGTGCCAGCAGCTTGATCGCAGGCTACGAGCAGTACTTC. It translates to CASSLIAGYEQYF.

The chain couples TRBV5-6 to TRBJ1-1; D unclear. Germline values: CDR1 SGHDT, CDR2 YYEEEE. Deletions cut 0 bases from V and 1 base from J, with 7 bases between. CDR3 size: 14 residues. The CDR3, as DNA: TGTGCCAGCAGCTTGGTGAGGAAGAACACTGAAGCTTTCTTT. Translating it yields CASSLVRKNTEAFF. The variable domain in full, completed from reference TRBV5-6 and TRBJ1-1, reads DAGVTQSPTHLIKTRGQQVTLRCSPKSGHDTVSWYQQALGQGPQFIFQYYEEEERQRGNFPDRFSGHQFPNYSSELNVNALLLGDSALYLCASSLVRKNTEAFFGQGTRLTVV.

This chain connects TRBV13 to TRBJ1-4; 12 bases align to TRBD1. V was clipped by 4 bases and J by 5 bases; unmatched bases: 5. Germline CDR1 and CDR2: PRHDT and FYEKMQ (reference sequence). The CDR3 is 16 amino acids. CDR3 in DNA: TGTGCCAGCAGCTCCCGGGACAGGGGGCGGAATGAAAAACTGTTTTTT. It specifies CASSSRDRGRNEKLFF.